Given below is one T cell receptor (beta chain) in context. What it binds is not known. This sample stems from a study of cytomegalovirus exposure and HLA in healthy donors. V shed 5 bases and J 0 bases; nucleotides not matched to a gene: 14. Germline V gene sequence: CDR1 SEHNR, CDR2 FQNEAQ (reference sequence). The CDR3 totals 18 residues. The primer mix had 60 Vbeta and 13 Jbeta primers. Clones were sequenced by immunoSEQ multiplex PCR, and TCRdb holds only the in-frame ones, with some missing. The sample records more than 110,000 clones, 75% to 80% being singletons. Study-level points and caveats: The authors judged a highly shared variant cluster likely a sequencing artifact. Donors belonging to an Asian-associated ancestry cluster reportedly showed fewer N-insertions in productive TCRs than the roughly 680-donor mean, according to what a later analysis found.

The material sequenced was PBMCs. The receptor's source is a woman in her 50s in good health and CMV-seronegative. V is TRBV7-9 and J is TRBJ2-5; TRBD1 agrees at 8 bases. Here the CDR3 DNA reads TGTGCCAGCAGCGGAACGACAGGGGTTATCCAGTACCAAGAGACCCAGTACTTC. Translation: CASSGTTGVIQYQETQYF.